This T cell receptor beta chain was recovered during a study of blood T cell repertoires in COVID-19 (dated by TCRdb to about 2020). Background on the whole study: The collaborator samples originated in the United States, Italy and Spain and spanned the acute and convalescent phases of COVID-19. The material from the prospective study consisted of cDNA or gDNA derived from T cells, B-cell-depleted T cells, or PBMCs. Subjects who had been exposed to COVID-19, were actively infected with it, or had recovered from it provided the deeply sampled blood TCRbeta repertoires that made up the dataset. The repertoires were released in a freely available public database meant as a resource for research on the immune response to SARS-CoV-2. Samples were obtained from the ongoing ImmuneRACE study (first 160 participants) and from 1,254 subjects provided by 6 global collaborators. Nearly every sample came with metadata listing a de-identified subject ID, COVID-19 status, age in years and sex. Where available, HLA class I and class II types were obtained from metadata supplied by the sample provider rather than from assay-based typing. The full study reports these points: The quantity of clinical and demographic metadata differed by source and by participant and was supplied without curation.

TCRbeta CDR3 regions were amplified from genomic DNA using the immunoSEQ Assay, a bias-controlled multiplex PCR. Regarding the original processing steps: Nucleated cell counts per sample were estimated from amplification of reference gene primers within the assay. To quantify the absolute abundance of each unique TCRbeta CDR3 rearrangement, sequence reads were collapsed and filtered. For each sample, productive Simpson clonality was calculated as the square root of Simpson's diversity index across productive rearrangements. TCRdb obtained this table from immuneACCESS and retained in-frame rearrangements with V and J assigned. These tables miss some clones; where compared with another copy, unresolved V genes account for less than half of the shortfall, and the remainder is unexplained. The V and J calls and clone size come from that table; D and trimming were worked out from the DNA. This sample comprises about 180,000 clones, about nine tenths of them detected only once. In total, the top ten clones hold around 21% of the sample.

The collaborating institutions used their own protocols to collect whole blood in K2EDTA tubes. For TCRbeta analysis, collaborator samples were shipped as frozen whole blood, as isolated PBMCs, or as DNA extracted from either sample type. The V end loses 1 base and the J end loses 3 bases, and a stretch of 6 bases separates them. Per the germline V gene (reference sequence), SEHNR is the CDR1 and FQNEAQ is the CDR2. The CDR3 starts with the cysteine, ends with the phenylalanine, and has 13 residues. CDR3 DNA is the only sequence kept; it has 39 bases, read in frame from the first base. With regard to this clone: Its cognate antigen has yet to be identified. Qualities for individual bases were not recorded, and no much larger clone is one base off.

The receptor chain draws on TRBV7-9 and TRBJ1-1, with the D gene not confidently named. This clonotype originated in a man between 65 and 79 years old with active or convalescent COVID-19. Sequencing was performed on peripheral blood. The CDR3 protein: CASSLDQDTEAFF. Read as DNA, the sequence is TGTGCCAGCAGCTTAGATCAGGACACTGAAGCTTTCTTT. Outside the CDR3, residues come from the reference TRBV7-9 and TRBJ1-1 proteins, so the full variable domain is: DTGVSQNPRHKITKRGQNVTFRCDPISEHNRLYWYRQTLGQGPEFLTYFQNEAQLEKSRLLSDRFSAERPKGSFSTLEIQRTEQGDSAMYLCASSLDQDTEAFFGQGTRLTVV.